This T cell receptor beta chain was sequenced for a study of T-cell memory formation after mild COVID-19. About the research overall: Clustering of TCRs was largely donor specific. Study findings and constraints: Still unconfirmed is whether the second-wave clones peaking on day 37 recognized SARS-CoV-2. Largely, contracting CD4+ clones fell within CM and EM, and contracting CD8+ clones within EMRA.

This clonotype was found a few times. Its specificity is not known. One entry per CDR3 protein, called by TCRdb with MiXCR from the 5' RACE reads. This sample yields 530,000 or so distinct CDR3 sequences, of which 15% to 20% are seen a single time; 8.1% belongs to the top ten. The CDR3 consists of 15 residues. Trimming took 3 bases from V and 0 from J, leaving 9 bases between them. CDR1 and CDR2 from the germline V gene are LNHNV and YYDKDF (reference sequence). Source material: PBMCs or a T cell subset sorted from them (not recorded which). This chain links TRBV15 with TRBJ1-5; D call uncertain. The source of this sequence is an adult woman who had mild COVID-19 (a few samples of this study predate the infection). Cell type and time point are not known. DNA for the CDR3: TGTGCCACCAGCAGGGACTTGGCTAGCAATCAGCCCCAGCATTTT. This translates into CATSRDLASNQPQHF.